This T cell receptor beta chain was found in a study of Graves' ophthalmopathy and Graves' hyperthyroidism. Amplification from RNA transcripts yielded the TCR beta CDR3 regions. First-round RT-PCR used HTBI primers; second-round multiplex PCR followed. MiXCR, run by TCRdb on the multiplex PCR reads, gives a single entry per CDR3 protein. The table records hundreds of thousands of distinct CDR3 sequences, roughly 21% of them present only once. This clonotype was picked up many times. Trimming shortened V by 10 bases and J by 5 bases, and 11 bases separated the two germline ends. Germline-derived CDR1 and CDR2 are MDHEN and SYDVKM. This CDR3 has 12 residues.

This sequence joins TRBV28 and TRBJ2-2, with D maybe TRBD1 (6 bases). The specimen sequenced was peripheral blood. This TCR was recovered from a woman aged 18 to 35 with stable Graves' hyperthyroidism. CDR3 bases: TGTGCCATACAGGGCAATACCGGGGAGCTGTTTTTT. Translating gives CAIQGNTGELFF.